The 29 T cell receptor beta chains below come from one sample, sequenced in a study of cytotoxic CD8 clonotypes in ibrutinib-treated CLL. This table comes from immunoSEQ multiplex PCR, and its TCRdb copy is limited to in-frame clones, with some not included. The sample carries around 25,000 clones, about 75% recorded once. This specimen consisted of PBMCs, obtained after 24 months of ibrutinib treatment. These receptor sequences come from a human donor with chronic lymphocytic leukemia.

Written as DNA, the CDR3 is TGTGCCAGCAGCCGACAGGACTTCTATAATTCACCCCTCCACTTT. Translated: CASSRQDFYNSPLHF. The chain employs TRBV14 and TRBJ1-6; the D gene is possibly TRBD1 (6 bases). Germline CDR1 SGHDN, CDR2 FVKESK. Trimming took 4 bases from V and 3 from J, leaving 10 bases between them. The CDR3 covers 15 residues.

This clone was detected only a few times. The junction departs from germline at one end; a sequencing error may be responsible. This chain joins TRBV18 and TRBJ1-1, with 10 bases matching TRBD1. This CDR3 is 14 amino acids long. Germline loops: CDR1 KGHSH, CDR2 LQKENI. CDR3 nucleotide sequence: TGTGCCAGCTCACTGGACAGGGGGAACGCTGAAGCTTTCTTT. As protein: CASSLDRGNAEAFF.

The CDR3 loop is CASSETRDRDYGYTF. The CDR3 DNA reads TGTGCCAGCAGTGAAACCCGGGACAGAGACTATGGCTACACCTTC. V is TRBV7-9 and J is TRBJ1-2; TRBD1 agrees at 7 bases. J gave up 3 bases and V 6 bases, and 10 bases lay outside the gene matches. This CDR3 is built from 15 residues. Per the germline V gene, CDR1 is SEHNR and CDR2 is FQNEAQ (reference sequence).

This clone was recorded a few times. The J gene is TRBJ1-4, the V gene TRBV5-1; perhaps TRBD1 as D (6 bases). Trimming shortened V by 1 base and J by 5 bases, and 15 bases separated the two germline ends. The length of the CDR3 is 16 residues. Germline loops: CDR1 SGHRS, CDR2 YFSETQ. The CDR3, as DNA: TGCGCCAGCAGCTTGAATTCCGGGCAGGGGAATGAAAAACTGTTTTTT. Protein sequence: CASSLNSGQGNEKLFF. Together with reference TRBV5-1 and TRBJ1-4, the CDR3 gives the full variable domain: KAGVTQTPRYLIKTRGQQVTLSCSPISGHRSVSWYQQTPGQGLQFLFEYFSETQRNKGNFPGRFSGRQFSNSRSEMNVSTLELGDSALYLCASSLNSGQGNEKLFFGSGTQLSVL.

The V gene is TRBV11-2, the J gene TRBJ1-2, with 7 bases identical to TRBD1. Trimming removed 7 bases from V and 0 bases from J; junction bases left unmatched: 11. The germline V gene has CDR1 SGHAT and CDR2 FQNNGV. The CDR3 is made up of 16 amino acids. CDR3 in DNA: TGTGCCAGCACCCAAGGAGGGGGCCCCGCTAACTATGGCTACACCTTC. It is translated as CASTQGGGPANYGYTF.

Only a few counts were recorded for this clone. The V call is TRBV27, the J call TRBJ2-7; TRBD1 aligns across 8 bases. CDR1 and CDR2 (germline): MNHEY, SMNVEV (reference sequence). The CDR3 is made up of 14 amino acids. Unmatched junction bases numbered 13, after V lost 6 bases and J lost 9 bases. The CDR3 nucleotides are TGTGCCAGCAGCGCCGGGACAGGAAGGCGAGGGCAGTACTTC. Protein product: CASSAGTGRRGQYF.

The chain has TRBV18 and TRBJ2-2; the match to TRBD1 covers 10 bases. V was pared by 1 base and J by 6 bases, with 11 bases of the junction left unmatched. The CDR3 loop spans 18 amino acids. Germline V CDR1 and CDR2: KGHSH, LQKENI. This CDR3 is CASSPLQVTGGVPGELFF. In DNA form, the CDR3 reads TGTGCCAGCTCACCACTTCAAGTGACAGGGGGCGTCCCCGGGGAGCTGTTTTTT. The complete variable domain, with remaining parts taken from reference TRBV18 and TRBJ2-2, reads NAGVMQNPRHLVRRRGQEARLRCSPMKGHSHVYWYRQLPEEGLKFMVYLQKENIIDESGMPKERFSAEFPKEGPSILRIQQVVRGDSAAYFCASSPLQVTGGVPGELFFGEGSRLTVL.

The V gene is TRBV7-9, the J gene TRBJ1-2; 7 bases match TRBD1. The CDR3 runs to 13 residues. Per the germline V gene, CDR1 is SEHNR and CDR2 is FQNEAQ (reference sequence). Germline trimming cut 5 bases from V and 4 bases from J; bases unmatched to any gene: 4. The CDR3 sequence is CASSRDSTYGYTF. CDR3 coding DNA: TGTGCCAGCAGCCGGGACAGTACCTATGGCTACACCTTC.

This clone turned up a few times. The rearrangement joins TRBV7-6 to TRBJ1-6; maybe TRBD1 (6 bases). This CDR3 spans 14 amino acids. Germline lookup yields CDR1 SGHVS and CDR2 FNYEAQ. V was pared by 4 bases and J by 7 bases, with 11 bases between. In DNA, the CDR3 is TGTGCCAGCAGCTCACCTGACAGGAATTCACCCCTCCACTTT. Its protein product is CASSSPDRNSPLHF.

The CDR3 reads CASGGQGQGATYEQYF. DNA for the CDR3: TGTGCCAGCGGGGGCCAGGGACAGGGCGCAACCTACGAGCAGTACTTC. The V and J genes are TRBV5-4 and TRBJ2-7; 9 nucleotides line up with TRBD1. With V trimmed by 7 bases and J by 2 bases, 13 bases remained unmatched. CDR3 length: 16 amino acids. Germline V gives CDR1 SGHNT, CDR2 YYREEE (reference sequence).

This chain links TRBV30 with TRBJ1-5; a weak D match, TRBD1 (6 bases). Trimming shortened V by 2 bases and J by 2 bases, and 13 bases separated the two germline ends. CDR1 is GTSNPN, CDR2 SVGIG, per germline (reference sequence). The CDR3 is 15 amino acids. The CDR3 sequence is CAWSTGRGGNQPQHF. The CDR3 coding sequence is TGTGCCTGGAGTACTGGCAGGGGAGGCAATCAGCCCCAGCATTTT.

V and J are TRBV9 and TRBJ2-7; TRBD1 agrees at 8 bases. Germline assignment: CDR1 SGDLS and CDR2 YYNGEE. CDR3 length equals 16 residues. J gave up 2 bases and V 3 bases, and 10 bases lay outside the gene matches. The CDR3: CASSGEFGQGPYEQYF. CDR3 DNA sequence: TGTGCCAGCAGCGGTGAGTTTGGACAGGGACCCTACGAGCAGTACTTC.

This chain connects TRBV19 to TRBJ1-4; the D is unclear. V lost 3 bases and J lost 3, with 8 bases in between. The CDR3 is made up of 14 amino acids. Germline CDR1 LNHDA, CDR2 SQIVND (reference sequence). The CDR3: CASSMGSANEKLFF. The CDR3 coding sequence is TGTGCCAGTAGTATGGGGTCCGCTAATGAAAAACTGTTTTTT.

As to this clone: At the DNA level, this CDR3 is encoded by other sequences in the same sample as well. The DNA for the CDR3 is TGTGCCAGCAGCTTACCACAAGAGACCCAGTACTTC. This sequence encodes CASSLPQETQYF. The chain couples TRBV7-6 to TRBJ2-5; no definite D call. This CDR3 has 12 amino acids. Germline V gives CDR1 SGHVS, CDR2 FNYEAQ. V lost 2 bases and J lost 2, with 3 bases in between.

This chain joins TRBV28 and TRBJ2-7, with D uncertain. The germline CDR1 and CDR2 sequences are MDHEN and SYDVKM. This CDR3 has 15 residues. V was trimmed by 5 bases and J by 0 bases, leaving 14 bases between them. This CDR3 reads CASSNPLFSSYEQYF. The CDR3 nucleotides read TGTGCCAGCAGTAACCCTTTGTTTAGCTCCTACGAGCAGTACTTC.

V and J are TRBV29-1 and TRBJ2-7; D gene ambiguous. The germline CDR1 and CDR2 sequences are SQVTM and ANQGSEA. The germline V and J ends were trimmed by 4 bases and 1 base, with 20 bases remaining between them. The CDR3 extends over 16 amino acids. CDR3 nucleotides: TGCAGCGTTGCCGACCCGGGTAGGGCGCTTTCCTACGAGCAGTACTTC. As protein: CSVADPGRALSYEQYF.

This chain connects TRBV5-1 to TRBJ2-7; weak D call: TRBD1 (6 bases). The CDR3 runs 13 residues. The germline CDR1 and CDR2 sequences are SGHRS and YFSETQ. V dropped 3 bases and J dropped 2 bases, with 9 bases sitting between them. For the CDR3, the DNA is TGCGCCAGCAGCTCGCGGACAGCCTACGAGCAGTACTTC. Residues: CASSSRTAYEQYF.

The chain joins TRBV27 to TRBJ2-5; 14 nucleotides line up with TRBD2. The germline V gene encodes CDR1 MNHEY and CDR2 SMNVEV (reference sequence). CDR3 size: 16 residues. V was clipped by 3 bases and J by 6 bases; unmatched bases: 6. The CDR3 nucleotides are TGTGCCAGCAGTTTGACTAGCGGGGGGGAGGGAAAGACCCAGTACTTC. Residues: CASSLTSGGEGKTQYF.

The chain uses TRBV6-1 and TRBJ1-5; D not resolved. The CDR3 runs to 14 residues. The V gene's germline CDR1 is MNHNS and CDR2 SASEGT. Trimming cost V 7 bases and J 2 bases, with 12 bases left between them. CDR3 region: CASILDMGNQPQHF. In nucleotides, the CDR3 is TGTGCCAGCATCCTTGACATGGGCAATCAGCCCCAGCATTTT.

V gene TRBV19 combines with J gene TRBJ1-2; D may be TRBD1 (6 bases). The V and J ends lost 4 bases and 8 bases respectively, with 23 bases between them. The CDR3 is 16 amino acids. Germline CDR1 is LNHDA and CDR2 is SQIVND (reference sequence). DNA for the CDR3: TGTGCCAGTAGTAACCCTCCTGCGGTGGGGGCGGGAGGCTACACCTTC. This codes for CASSNPPAVGAGGYTF.

This chain connects TRBV9 to TRBJ1-3, with D possibly TRBD1 on 6 matching bases. V was cut by 0 bases and J by 14 bases, with 12 bases left in between. The CDR3 is 12 residues long. Germline CDR1 and CDR2: SGDLS and YYNGEE. The CDR3 sequence is CASSVGVTGLYF. DNA of the CDR3: TGTGCCAGCAGCGTAGGAGTTACAGGGCTATATTTT. Supplemented by reference TRBV9 and TRBJ1-3, the full variable domain reads DSGVTQTPKHLITATGQRVTLRCSPRSGDLSVYWYQQSLDQGLQFLIQYYNGEERAKGNILERFSAQQFPDLHSELNLSSLELGDSALYFCASSVGVTGLYFGEGSWLTVV.

The V gene is TRBV27, the J gene TRBJ2-7; TRBD2 matches 9 bases. Germline values: CDR1 MNHEY, CDR2 SMNVEV (reference sequence). The CDR3 contains 16 residues. The ends lost 3 bases at V and 7 bases at J; junction bases unmatched: 13. The CDR3 coding sequence is TGTGCCAGCAGTTTCCATACTAGCGGGCCCCGGTGGGAGCAGTACTTC. This sequence encodes CASSFHTSGPRWEQYF.

This chain connects TRBV28 to TRBJ1-5, with 10 nucleotides matching TRBD1. Trimming at V came to 6 bases and at J to 2 bases, leaving 7 bases not matched to a gene. Germline V CDR1 and CDR2: MDHEN, SYDVKM. The CDR3 loop spans 16 amino acids. The CDR3 DNA is TGTGCCAGCAGCTTCCGGGACAGGGGCGGCAATCAGCCCCAGCATTTT. Encoded protein: CASSFRDRGGNQPQHF. Full variable domain (rest looked up from reference TRBV28 and TRBJ1-5): DVKVTQSSRYLVKRTGEKVFLECVQDMDHENMFWYRQDPGLGLRLIYFSYDVKMKEKGDIPEGYSVSREKKERFSLILESASTNQTSMYLCASSFRDRGGNQPQHFGDGTRLSIL.

The gene calls are TRBV6-6 and TRBJ2-1, with TRBD2 matching over 7 bases. V trimming: 0 bases; J trimming: 10 bases; junction bases outside the gene matches: 6. Germline lookup yields CDR1 MNHNY and CDR2 SVGAGI (reference sequence). The CDR3 runs to 14 residues. CDR3 coding DNA: TGTGCCAGCAGTTACTCGACGGGGACTACCGAGCAGTTCTTC. Translation gives CASSYSTGTTEQFF.

The chain combines TRBV19 with TRBJ1-1, with D unclear. Germline CDR1 and CDR2: LNHDA and SQIVND (reference sequence). This CDR3 contains 15 residues. With 1 base removed from V and 4 bases from J, the gap between germline ends came to 13 bases. The CDR3 protein is CASSIAEGLGTEAFF. CDR3 nucleotide sequence: TGTGCCAGTAGTATAGCCGAGGGTCTGGGCACTGAAGCTTTCTTT.

The rearrangement joins TRBV7-6 to TRBJ2-7; TRBD1 agrees at 9 bases. From germline, CDR1 is SGHVS and CDR2 FNYEAQ. CDR3 length equals 15 residues. V lost 5 bases and J lost 7; bases outside the gene matches: 12. CDR3 residues: CASSDDTGGAGEQYF. As DNA, the CDR3 is TGTGCCAGCAGCGACGATACAGGGGGCGCGGGAGAGCAGTACTTC.

J is TRBJ1-1 and V is TRBV29-1; the D is unclear. With 6 bases removed from V and 6 bases from J, the gap between germline ends came to 17 bases. Germline V gives CDR1 SQVTM, CDR2 ANQGSEA. The CDR3 totals 13 residues. CDR3 bases: TGCAGCGTGGGGAGCGGATTTGGATCTGAAGCTTTCTTT. Its translation is CSVGSGFGSEAFF.

The chain employs TRBV5-1 and TRBJ1-1; D might be TRBD1 (5 bases). CDR3 length: 16 residues. V lost 1 base and J lost 1, with 14 bases in between. CDR1 SGHRS and CDR2 YFSETQ come from the germline V gene. The DNA of the CDR3 is TGCGCCAGCAGCTTGTTGGGGCGGAGGACGAACACTGAAGCTTTCTTT. Translated: CASSLLGRRTNTEAFF. The variable domain in full, with the rest retrieved from reference TRBV5-1 and TRBJ1-1, is KAGVTQTPRYLIKTRGQQVTLSCSPISGHRSVSWYQQTPGQGLQFLFEYFSETQRNKGNFPGRFSGRQFSNSRSEMNVSTLELGDSALYLCASSLLGRRTNTEAFFGQGTRLTVV.

The chain links TRBV29-1 to TRBJ1-2; 7 nucleotides align to TRBD1. The CDR3 runs 12 residues. The ends lost 8 bases at V and 3 bases at J; junction bases unmatched: 6. Germline values: CDR1 SQVTM, CDR2 ANQGSEA. CDR3 residues: CSTSGTDYGYTF. In DNA, the CDR3 is TGCAGCACTTCCGGGACAGACTATGGCTACACCTTC.